Below, one T cell receptor (beta chain) is given with its context. This entry is derived from a study of tumour-infiltrating T cells in Burkitt lymphoma. In germline, CDR1 is SQVTM, CDR2 ANQGSEA. Trimming at V came to 0 bases and at J to 6 bases, leaving 9 bases not matched to a gene. CDR3 length: 16 residues. Sequenced by immunoSEQ multiplex PCR; TCRdb stores in-frame clones only, minus some. Here the sample spans approximately 300 clones, less than 15% being singletons. Sample: tumor tissue. The chain recombines TRBV29-1 with TRBJ2-3, with 10 bases lining up with TRBD2. This TCR was sampled from a human donor with Burkitt lymphoma. The CDR3 is CSVEDPTSGDLDTQYF. The CDR3 region has the DNA TGCAGCGTTGAAGACCCTACTAGCGGGGACCTGGATACGCAGTATTTT.